Listed below are T cell receptor beta chains from one sample, sequenced in a study of blood T cell repertoires in COVID-19. Repertoires were generated with immunoSEQ multiplex PCR, while TCRdb's copy carries only in-frame clones and drops some. The sample includes around 370,000 clones, 80% to 90% of them seen just once. The source material was peripheral blood. The source of these receptors is a woman aged 50 to 60 with COVID-19, enrolled during active disease. Both conserved end residues are part of each CDR3. The D gene is left open where the match is weak. For some rows the clone size is stated as once, few or many, or as a class when expanded; others skip it.

CAISGTGVEKLFF,TGTGCCATCAGTGGGACAGGGGTCGAAAAACTGTTTTTT,TRBJ1-4,-,TRBV10-3,TRBD1
CASVGVGEQFF,TGTGCCAGCGTGGGCGTGGGCGAGCAGTTCTTC,TRBJ2-1,-,TRBV3-1/TRBV3-2,-
CASSFGGQRSRYF,TGTGCCAGCAGCTTTGGGGGACAGAGGAGTCGGTACTTC,TRBJ2-7,-,TRBV7-9,TRBD1
CASSLAGGSYEQYF,TGTGCCAGCAGCCTAGCGGGAGGGTCCTACGAGCAGTACTTC,TRBJ2-7,-,TRBV3-1/TRBV3-2,TRBD2
CASSLVSREANEQFF,TGTGCCAGCAGCTTAGTCTCGCGGGAGGCTAATGAGCAGTTCTTC,TRBJ2-1,-,TRBV11-3,TRBD2
CAIRPGGLTRGYTF,TGTGCCATACGCCCTGGGGGGTTGACGAGGGGCTACACCTTC,TRBJ1-2,once,TRBV10-3,-
CASSLVAGGIKQFF,TGTGCCAGCAGCTTGGTAGCGGGAGGGATTAAGCAGTTCTTC,TRBJ2-1,few,TRBV7-9,TRBD2
CASSFRTGLATNEKLFF,TGTGCCAGCAGCTTTAGGACAGGGCTCGCAACTAATGAAAAACTGTTTTTT,TRBJ1-4,-,TRBV7-2,TRBD1
CASSLDTGELFF,TGTGCCAGCAGTCTTGACACCGGGGAGCTGTTTTTT,TRBJ2-2,-,TRBV6-5,-
CASSPLAGVLNEQYF,TGTGCCAGCAGCCCGCTAGCGGGAGTGTTAAACGAGCAGTACTTC,TRBJ2-7,-,TRBV7-2,TRBD2
CASSQSSGTNTGELFF,TGCGCCAGCAGCCAATCCAGCGGAACGAACACCGGGGAGCTGTTTTTT,TRBJ2-2,-,TRBV4-3,-
CASTYRGTWGNQPQHF,TGTGCCAGTACTTACAGGGGAACGTGGGGCAATCAGCCCCAGCATTTT,TRBJ1-5,-,TRBV19,TRBD1
CASSYSRTAKGSPLHF,TGTGCCAGCAGTTACTCGAGGACAGCCAAGGGTTCACCCCTCCACTTT,TRBJ1-6,-,TRBV6-5,-
CASTRELANEQFF,TGTGCCAGCACTCGGGAGCTTGCCAATGAGCAGTTCTTC,TRBJ2-1,-,TRBV6-6,-
CASTSTSGRNNEQFF,TGTGCCAGTACCTCCACTAGCGGGAGAAACAATGAGCAGTTCTTC,TRBJ2-1,-,TRBV19,TRBD2
CASSVATGAIYEQYF,TGTGCCAGCAGCGTAGCGACAGGGGCTATCTACGAGCAGTACTTC,TRBJ2-7,-,TRBV9,TRBD1
CSSGLLGEQFF,TGCAGCTCCGGACTTCTTGGTGAGCAGTTCTTC,TRBJ2-1,-,TRBV29-1,-
CASSISGSTEAFF,TGTGCCAGTAGTATTTCGGGGAGCACTGAAGCTTTCTTT,TRBJ1-1,-,TRBV19,-
CASSHPRPGLVADTQYF,TGTGCCAGCAGCCATCCTAGACCGGGACTAGTGGCAGATACGCAGTATTTT,TRBJ2-3,-,TRBV3-1/TRBV3-2,TRBD2
CASSLLGTDTEAFF,TGTGCCAGCAGCTTGTTAGGGACTGACACTGAAGCTTTCTTT,TRBJ1-1,-,TRBV5-6,-
CASSYPTPGTRSYNEQFF,TGTGCCAGCAGTTACCCTACCCCCGGGACTCGCTCCTACAATGAGCAGTTCTTC,TRBJ2-1,-,TRBV6-2/TRBV6-3,-
CASSSKRWDRGDYGYTF,TGCGCCAGCAGCTCAAAACGTTGGGACAGGGGCGACTATGGCTACACCTTC,TRBJ1-2,-,TRBV5-1,TRBD1
CAIKGQNRGQNEQFF,TGTGCCATAAAAGGGCAGAACAGGGGGCAAAATGAGCAGTTCTTC,TRBJ2-1,-,TRBV7-6,TRBD1
CASRKDWTGLAYEQYF,TGTGCCAGCAGAAAGGATTGGACAGGGCTTGCCTACGAGCAGTACTTC,TRBJ2-7,-,TRBV27,TRBD1
CASSPRASGGKTRDNEQFF,TGTGCCAGTAGCCCTAGAGCCTCGGGAGGAAAGACTAGAGACAATGAGCAGTTCTTC,TRBJ2-1,-,TRBV19,TRBD2
CASSLGTSGRFYEQFF,TGCGCCAGCAGCTTGGGGACCAGCGGACGATTTTATGAGCAGTTCTTC,TRBJ2-1,-,TRBV5-1,-
CATSDSSGNTIYF,TGTGCCACCAGTGATTCCTCAGGGAACACCATATATTTT,TRBJ1-3,-,TRBV24-1,-
CASSQDANAAGYTF,TGTGCCAGCAGCCAAGATGCGAATGCGGCTGGCTACACCTTC,TRBJ1-2,-,TRBV14,-
CASSPPYREGNEKLFF,TGTGCCAGCAGCCCCCCCTACAGGGAGGGAAATGAAAAACTGTTTTTT,TRBJ1-4,-,TRBV6-6,-
CASSLEEGSSPLHF,TGCGCCAGCAGCTTGGAAGAGGGAAGTTCACCCCTCCACTTT,TRBJ1-6,once,TRBV5-1,-
CASSYRTTGGNEKLFF,TGTGCCAGCAGTTACAGGACGACAGGGGGCAATGAAAAACTGTTTTTT,TRBJ1-4,-,TRBV6-5,TRBD1
CASSLGEREATDEQFF,TGTGCCAGCAGCTTAGGGGAGCGGGAGGCAACAGATGAGCAGTTCTTC,TRBJ2-1,-,TRBV11-3,TRBD2
CASGLVTGTSEAFF,TGTGCTAGTGGTTTGGTAACCGGGACATCCGAAGCTTTCTTT,TRBJ1-1,-,TRBV12-5,-
CASSLSVTGGNYGYTF,TGCGCCAGCAGCTTGAGCGTGACAGGGGGTAACTATGGCTACACCTTC,TRBJ1-2,-,TRBV5-1,TRBD1
CASSSYLTGITDTQYF,TGCGCCAGCAGCTCGTACCTGACAGGGATTACAGATACGCAGTATTTT,TRBJ2-3,-,TRBV5-1,TRBD1
CAWSVWQGTEAFF,TGTGCCTGGAGTGTATGGCAGGGGACTGAAGCTTTCTTT,TRBJ1-1,-,TRBV30,-
CASSFRQAGEGNTQYF,TGTGCCAGCAGCTTCCGCCAAGCGGGAGAGGGGAATACGCAGTATTTT,TRBJ2-3,-,TRBV7-9,TRBD2
CASSQVPQPQHF,TGTGCCAGTAGTCAGGTTCCCCAGCCCCAGCATTTT,TRBJ1-5,-,TRBV19,-
CASSLGAAGGQETQYF,TGCGCCAGCAGCTTAGGGGCGGCAGGGGGCCAAGAGACCCAGTACTTC,TRBJ2-5,-,TRBV5-1,TRBD1
CSASRGRSKDTQYF,TGCAGTGCTAGTCGCGGGAGGAGCAAAGATACGCAGTATTTT,TRBJ2-3,-,TRBV20-1,TRBD2
CASSVRALSLGGSNTGELFF,TGTGCCAGCAGCGTACGGGCCCTAAGTTTAGGCGGGAGCAACACCGGGGAGCTGTTTTTT,TRBJ2-2,-,TRBV9,TRBD2
CAISAGGSNIQYF,TGTGCCATCAGTGCCGGAGGGTCAAACATTCAGTACTTC,TRBJ2-4,-,TRBV10-3,-
CASSPALAGNTIYF,TGTGCCAGCAGCCCCGCTTTAGCTGGAAACACCATATATTTT,TRBJ1-3,-,TRBV9,-
CASSVVGSGRATDTQYF,TGTGCCAGCAGCGTAGTCGGTAGCGGGAGGGCCACAGATACGCAGTATTTT,TRBJ2-3,-,TRBV9,TRBD2
CASSLDSAGQPQHF,TGCGCCAGCAGCTTGGACTCGGCGGGTCAGCCCCAGCATTTT,TRBJ1-5,-,TRBV5-1,-
CASGLVLGTGRPVGANVLTF,TGTGCTAGTGGTTTGGTACTGGGGACAGGGCGCCCAGTTGGGGCCAACGTCCTGACTTTC,TRBJ2-6,-,TRBV12-5,TRBD1
CASSLGQGLGKLFF,TGTGCCAGCAGCTTGGGCCAGGGCCTGGGAAAACTGTTTTTT,TRBJ1-4,-,TRBV5-6,-
CASSFVRVGYTF,TGTGCCAGCAGCTTTGTGAGGGTTGGCTACACCTTC,TRBJ1-2,few,TRBV7-9,-
CASSSQRDRNEQFF,TGTGCCAGCAGCTCCCAGCGGGACCGCAATGAGCAGTTCTTC,TRBJ2-1,-,TRBV7-9,TRBD2
CASSLLGTGGIQPQHF,TGTGCCAGCAGCCTATTAGGGACAGGGGGTATTCAGCCCCAGCATTTT,TRBJ1-5,-,TRBV6-2/TRBV6-3,TRBD1
CASSRDSFTDTQYF,TGCGCCAGCAGCCGGGACTCTTTCACAGATACGCAGTATTTT,TRBJ2-3,-,TRBV5-1,-
CASSFFYPQGAANEKLFF,TGTGCCAGCAGTTTTTTCTACCCCCAGGGGGCGGCTAATGAAAAACTGTTTTTT,TRBJ1-4,-,TRBV27,TRBD1